This T cell receptor (beta chain) was captured in a study of OX40 agonist ivuxolimab in advanced cancers. Study overall: The drug used for patients, ivuxolimab, was an agonistic anti-OX40 (CD134) antibody. Findings of the study overall: Expanded peripheral T cells had an undetermined antigen specificity.

Comments on this clone: The antigen is unknown.

The method was immunoSEQ multiplex PCR; TCRdb's version includes in-frame clones alone and lacks a portion of them. The data show 45,000 to 60,000 clones, with around 93% seen just once and about 4.1% held by the top ten. The V end was cut by 7 bases, the J end by 2 bases, with 17 bases between. Germline V lookup: CDR1 MNHEY, CDR2 SMNVEV (reference sequence). The CDR3 spans 15 residues. This material consisted of CD4+ or CD8+ T cells sorted from blood, taken in a trial of the OX40 agonist ivuxolimab. J is TRBJ1-1 and V is TRBV27; maybe TRBD1 (6 bases). The origin of this receptor is an adult with an advanced solid tumor such as melanoma, head and neck, liver or kidney cancer. The CDR3 nucleotides are TGTGCCAGCATGCGAGCAACAGGGCTAAACACTGAAGCTTTCTTT. Its protein is CASMRATGLNTEAFF.